One and the same sample provided the 26 T cell receptor beta chains below, sequenced in a study of radiation and T cells in renal cell carcinoma. Measured with immunoSEQ multiplex PCR; TCRdb has only the in-frame clones, and not every one. The sample holds around 17,000 clones, 45% to 65% seen once. As for treatment: treatment-naive control, cytoreductive nephrectomy. The specimen comprised tumor tissue, sampled from a patient whose treatment was nephrectomy without radiotherapy. Every receptor here comes from a man in his forties with renal cell carcinoma.

The rearrangement joins TRBV5-8 to TRBJ1-5, with TRBD1 matching 9 bases. V lost 3 bases and J lost 1; bases outside the gene matches: 5. Germline loops: CDR1 SGHTS, CDR2 YDEGEE. The CDR3 runs 16 residues. This CDR3 reads CASSSGGTGSNQPQHF. The CDR3, as DNA: TGTGCCAGCAGCTCGGGCGGGACAGGGAGCAATCAGCCCCAGCATTTT.

This chain links TRBV27 with TRBJ2-7; 10 nucleotides match TRBD2. The CDR3 contains 16 residues. The J segment lost 6 bases and the V segment lost 3 bases, leaving 11 bases of the junction unmatched. CDR1 and CDR2 (germline): MNHEY, SMNVEV (reference sequence). In DNA, the CDR3 is TGTGCCAGCAGTTTTAATAGCGGGGGGCATCGGTTCGAGCAGTACTTC. Its translation is CASSFNSGGHRFEQYF.

The chain employs TRBV14 and TRBJ1-1; possible D gene TRBD1, 5 bases. There are 12 residues in the CDR3. V gave up 4 bases and J gave up 4 bases, with 7 bases separating them. The germline V gene has CDR1 SGHDN and CDR2 FVKESK. The DNA for the CDR3 is TGTGCCAGCAGCCCCGGGGGCACTGAAGCTTTCTTT. This gives the protein CASSPGGTEAFF.

The chain uses TRBV7-2 and TRBJ2-7; 7 nucleotides match TRBD2. CDR3 length equals 17 residues. The V gene's germline CDR1 is SGHTA and CDR2 FQGNSA. V was pared by 1 base and J by 3 bases, with 12 bases of the junction left unmatched. The CDR3 here is CASSLGGSGTKNYEQYF. CDR3 sequence (DNA): TGTGCCAGCAGCTTAGGAGGCTCCGGGACTAAGAACTACGAGCAGTACTTC.

The rearrangement joins TRBV5-5 to TRBJ2-3; D gene ambiguous. Trimming removed 4 bases at V and 4 bases at J, with 13 bases between. The CDR3 is 14 residues long. The germline gives CDR1 SGHKS, CDR2 YYEKEE (reference sequence). The CDR3 DNA reads TGTGCCAGCAGCCAAACGGTGCGTGCAGATACGCAGTATTTT. This gives the protein CASSQTVRADTQYF.

This chain joins TRBV2 and TRBJ2-5; D gene ambiguous. Germline V gives CDR1 SNHLY, CDR2 FYNNEI. V shed 7 bases and J shed 4 bases, with 16 bases lying between them. The CDR3 totals 14 residues. CDR3 coding DNA: TGTGCCAGCATTCGCAGGCAGTGGGGAGAGACCCAGTACTTC. This encodes CASIRRQWGETQYF.

The DNA for the CDR3 is TGTGCCACTCTTCGGATGGGTGGCAACTATGGCTACACCTTC. Translating it yields CATLRMGGNYGYTF. This chain links TRBV7-9 with TRBJ1-2; D not certain. The CDR3 is 14 amino acids. CDR1 and CDR2 (germline): SEHNR, FQNEAQ (reference sequence). V was pared by 10 bases and J by 2 bases, with 17 bases between. Complete variable domain (other parts from reference TRBV7-9 and TRBJ1-2): DTGVSQNPRHKITKRGQNVTFRCDPISEHNRLYWYRQTLGQGPEFLTYFQNEAQLEKSRLLSDRFSAERPKGSFSTLEIQRTEQGDSAMYLCATLRMGGNYGYTFGSGTRLTVV.

The V and J genes are TRBV2 and TRBJ1-2; TRBD1 might be the D (6 bases). The CDR3 totals 16 residues. V was clipped by 8 bases and J by 8 bases, with 27 bases between them. The germline V gene encodes CDR1 SNHLY and CDR2 FYNNEI. CDR3 protein: CASVRSWGARQDGYTF. CDR3 nucleotides: TGTGCCAGCGTCCGGTCGTGGGGGGCCAGGCAGGACGGCTACACCTTC.

The genes are TRBV7-6 and TRBJ2-1; D is possibly TRBD2 (5 bases). The ends were cut back, 4 bases at V and 8 bases at J, with 9 bases in the middle. This CDR3 spans 12 amino acids. Germline CDR1 is SGHVS and CDR2 is FNYEAQ. CDR3: CASSWVSDEQFF. The DNA of the CDR3 is TGTGCCAGCAGCTGGGTTAGCGATGAGCAGTTCTTC.

This clone was counted between two and nine times. V gene TRBV30 combines with J gene TRBJ2-7; tentatively, D is TRBD1 (6 bases). The V gene's germline CDR1 is GTSNPN and CDR2 SVGIG (reference sequence). This CDR3 is built from 14 residues. The ends were cut back, 2 bases at V and 2 bases at J, with 13 bases in the middle. The CDR3 loop is CAWSPQGQAYEQYF. The DNA of the CDR3 is TGTGCCTGGAGTCCACAGGGACAAGCCTACGAGCAGTACTTC.

A few counts support this clone. J is TRBJ2-2 and V is TRBV5-1, with D perhaps TRBD1 (5 bases). CDR3 length: 16 amino acids. Germline CDR1 and CDR2: SGHRS and YFSETQ. V was cut by 3 bases and J by 7 bases, with 19 bases left in between. CDR3 sequence reads: CASSSAIKDIGGELFF. The CDR3 nucleotides are TGCGCCAGCAGCTCCGCGATTAAGGACATCGGCGGGGAGCTGTTTTTT.

This clone is medium-sized. The CDR3 sequence: CASSHPGENTGELFF. CDR3 DNA: TGCGCCAGCTCCCACCCGGGTGAGAACACCGGGGAGCTGTTTTTT. The V and J genes are TRBV4-1 and TRBJ2-2, with D hard to call. This CDR3 comprises 15 residues. V lost 8 bases and J lost 1, with 14 bases in between. Per germline, CDR1 MGHRA and CDR2 YSYEKL.

This clone has more than one count but fewer than ten. The rearrangement uses TRBV6-5 and TRBJ1-2; 11 nucleotides line up with TRBD1. Germline V gene sequence: CDR1 MNHEY, CDR2 SVGAGI. Trimming removed 5 bases from V and 7 bases from J; junction bases left unmatched: 6. CDR3 length: 14 residues. CDR3 DNA sequence: TGTGCCAGCAGTAAAAAGGACAGGGGGCCTGGCTACACCTTC. Its translation is CASSKKDRGPGYTF.

This chain connects TRBV6-1 to TRBJ1-2; 9 bases are a match to TRBD1. Looked up from germline, CDR1 is MNHNS and CDR2 is SASEGT. The CDR3 covers 13 residues. V was clipped by 7 bases and J by 7 bases; unmatched bases: 7. The CDR3, as DNA: TGTGCCAGCAACAAGGACAGGGGCCCTGGCTACACCTTC. This codes for CASNKDRGPGYTF.

The CDR3 DNA is TGTGCCAGCAGCCAAAATCAGGTCACCCCCGGGGAGACCCAGTACTTC. Its protein product is CASSQNQVTPGETQYF. The chain uses TRBV13 and TRBJ2-5; D is ambiguous. The CDR3 length is 16 residues. V gave up 5 bases and J gave up 5 bases, with 21 bases separating them. CDR1 is PRHDT, CDR2 FYEKMQ, per germline (reference sequence).

J is TRBJ1-1 and V is TRBV6-6; D uncertain. Germline V gene sequence: CDR1 MNHNY, CDR2 SVGAGI (reference sequence). CDR3 size: 14 residues. V lost 7 bases, J lost 1 base, and 13 bases lay in between. CDR3 sequence (DNA): TGTGCCAGCACTTCCCACATGTCGAACACTGAAGCTTTCTTT. Translation: CASTSHMSNTEAFF.

The V gene is TRBV15, the J gene TRBJ2-2; D perhaps matches TRBD1 (5 bases). Trimming cost V 0 bases and J 5 bases, with 10 bases left between them. CDR1 and CDR2 (germline): LNHNV, YYDKDF (reference sequence). CDR3 length: 15 amino acids. CDR3 amino acids: CATSRDQGRTGELFF. The CDR3 DNA follows: TGTGCCACCAGCAGAGATCAGGGTCGGACCGGGGAGCTGTTTTTT.

The J gene is TRBJ1-2, the V gene TRBV6-5, with D uncertain. Germline values: CDR1 MNHEY, CDR2 SVGAGI. Trimming cost V 8 bases and J 2 bases, with 12 bases left between them. This CDR3 region has 13 residues. The CDR3 nucleotides are TGTGCCAGCGGTGAGAGTTTCAACTATGGCTACACCTTC. The encoded protein is CASGESFNYGYTF.

This clone came up a few times. The rearrangement joins TRBV6-1 to TRBJ1-1; D is unresolved. This CDR3 region has 15 residues. V dropped 10 bases and J dropped 0 bases, with 18 bases sitting between them. The germline gives CDR1 MNHNS, CDR2 SASEGT. CDR3 DNA sequence: TGTGCCACCCATCCAGACAAATTCATGAACACTGAAGCTTTCTTT. Its protein is CATHPDKFMNTEAFF.

This chain joins TRBV6-5 and TRBJ1-1; TRBD1 agrees at 8 bases. With V trimmed by 8 bases and J by 2 bases, 10 bases remained unmatched. The V gene's germline CDR1 is MNHEY and CDR2 SVGAGI. The CDR3 totals 15 residues. CDR3 coding DNA: TGTGCCAGCTCGACGCCGGGACAGGTTAACACTGAAGCTTTCTTT. Its translation: CASSTPGQVNTEAFF.

V is TRBV19 and J is TRBJ2-1; D call uncertain. Trimming left V 6 bases short and J 3 bases short, with 9 bases between. CDR1 and CDR2 (germline): LNHDA, SQIVND (reference sequence). This CDR3 spans 13 amino acids. CDR3 sequence (DNA): TGTGCCAGTAGCCTTTCAAGCTACAATGAGCAGTTCTTC. Translation: CASSLSSYNEQFF.

The J gene is TRBJ2-5, the V gene TRBV7-9, with 7 bases aligning to TRBD2. Germline lookup yields CDR1 SEHNR and CDR2 FQNEAQ (reference sequence). The CDR3 is made up of 16 amino acids. V lost 7 bases to trimming and J lost 3 bases; unmatched junction nucleotides: 14. Here the CDR3 DNA reads TGTGCCAGCATGAGCGGGGTAGGGGCGCGGAAAGAGACCCAGTACTTC. Translated: CASMSGVGARKETQYF.

This clone was counted a single time. J is TRBJ2-3 and V is TRBV6-5, with D perhaps assigned TRBD1 or TRBD2 (7 bases each). This CDR3 is built from 15 residues. Trimming took off 5 bases at V and 2 bases at J, with 14 bases between the two ends. CDR1 and CDR2 from the germline V gene are MNHEY and SVGAGI. The DNA for the CDR3 is TGTGCCAGCAGTCCCAGGGGGGGGCCCACAGATACGCAGTATTTT. This translates into CASSPRGGPTDTQYF.

The genes are TRBV10-1 and TRBJ1-4; a weak D match, TRBD1 (5 bases). Between the trimmed V and J ends, which lost 6 bases and 8 bases, there was a span of 16 bases. Germline values: CDR1 WNHNN, CDR2 SYGVQD (reference sequence). There are 14 residues in the CDR3. This chain's CDR3 is CASSQGAVGEKLFF. In DNA, the CDR3 is TGCGCCAGCAGCCAAGGGGCTGTAGGGGAAAAACTGTTTTTT.

This chain connects TRBV5-4 to TRBJ1-1; D uncertain. This CDR3 has 13 amino acids. Deletions cut 4 bases from V and 0 bases from J, with 7 bases between. The germline V gene encodes CDR1 SGHNT and CDR2 YYREEE (reference sequence). CDR3 protein: CASSRIMNTEAFF. The CDR3 DNA follows: TGTGCCAGCAGCCGGATTATGAACACTGAAGCTTTCTTT.

This chain uses TRBV5-1 with TRBJ2-2, with 10 bases aligning to TRBD2. Germline values: CDR1 SGHRS, CDR2 YFSETQ. The CDR3 spans 16 residues. The V segment lost 4 bases and the J segment 4 bases; nucleotides outside the gene matches: 7. CDR3 DNA: TGCGCCAGCAGCCAAGCGGGGGGGCACGGCACCGGGGAGCTGTTTTTT. The encoded protein is CASSQAGGHGTGELFF.